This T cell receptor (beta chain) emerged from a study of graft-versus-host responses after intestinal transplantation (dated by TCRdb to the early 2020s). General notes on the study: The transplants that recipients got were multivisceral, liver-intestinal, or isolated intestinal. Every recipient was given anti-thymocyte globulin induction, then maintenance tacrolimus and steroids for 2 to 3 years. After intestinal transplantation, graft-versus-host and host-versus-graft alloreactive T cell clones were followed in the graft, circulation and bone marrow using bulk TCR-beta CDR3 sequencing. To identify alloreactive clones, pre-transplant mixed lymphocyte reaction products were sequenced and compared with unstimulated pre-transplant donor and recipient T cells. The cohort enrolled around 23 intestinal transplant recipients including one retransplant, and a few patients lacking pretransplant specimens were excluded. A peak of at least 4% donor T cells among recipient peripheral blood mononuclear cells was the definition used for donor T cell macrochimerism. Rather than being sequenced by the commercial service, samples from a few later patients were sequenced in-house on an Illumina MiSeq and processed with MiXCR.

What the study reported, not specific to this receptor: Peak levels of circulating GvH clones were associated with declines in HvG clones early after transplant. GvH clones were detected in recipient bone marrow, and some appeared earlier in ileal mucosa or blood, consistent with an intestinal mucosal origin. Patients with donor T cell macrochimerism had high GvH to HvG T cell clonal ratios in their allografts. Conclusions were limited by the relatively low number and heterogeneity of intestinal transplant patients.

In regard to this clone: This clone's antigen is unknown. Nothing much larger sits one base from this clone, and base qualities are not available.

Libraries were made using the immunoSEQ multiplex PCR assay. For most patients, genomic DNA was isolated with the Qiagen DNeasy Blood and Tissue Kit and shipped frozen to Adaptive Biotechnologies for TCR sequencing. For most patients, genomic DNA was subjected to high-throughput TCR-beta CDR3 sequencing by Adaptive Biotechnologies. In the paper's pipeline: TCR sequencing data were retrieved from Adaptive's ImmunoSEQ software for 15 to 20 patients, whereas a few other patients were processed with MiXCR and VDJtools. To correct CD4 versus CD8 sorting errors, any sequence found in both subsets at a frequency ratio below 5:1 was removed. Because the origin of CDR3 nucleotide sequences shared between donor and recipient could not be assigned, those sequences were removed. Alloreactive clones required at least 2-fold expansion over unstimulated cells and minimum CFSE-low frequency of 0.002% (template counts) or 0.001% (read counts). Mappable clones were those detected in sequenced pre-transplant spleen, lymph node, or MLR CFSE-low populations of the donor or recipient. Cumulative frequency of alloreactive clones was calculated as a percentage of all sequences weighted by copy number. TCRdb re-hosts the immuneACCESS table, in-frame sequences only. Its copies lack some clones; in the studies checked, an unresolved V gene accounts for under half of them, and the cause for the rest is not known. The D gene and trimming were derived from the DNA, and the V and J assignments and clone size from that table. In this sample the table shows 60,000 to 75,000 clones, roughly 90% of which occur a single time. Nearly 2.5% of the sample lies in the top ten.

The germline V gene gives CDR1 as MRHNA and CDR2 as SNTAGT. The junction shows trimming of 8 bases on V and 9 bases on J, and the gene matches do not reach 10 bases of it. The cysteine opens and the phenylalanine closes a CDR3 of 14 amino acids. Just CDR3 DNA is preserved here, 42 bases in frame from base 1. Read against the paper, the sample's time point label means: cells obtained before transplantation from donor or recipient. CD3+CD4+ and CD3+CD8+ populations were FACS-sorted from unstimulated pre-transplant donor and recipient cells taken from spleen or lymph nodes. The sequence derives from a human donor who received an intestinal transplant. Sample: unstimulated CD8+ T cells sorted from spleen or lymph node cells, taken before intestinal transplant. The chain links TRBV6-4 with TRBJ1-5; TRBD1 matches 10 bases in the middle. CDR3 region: CASQPGTGVWPQHF. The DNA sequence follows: TGTGCCAGCCAACCCGGGACAGGGGTTTGGCCCCAGCATTTT.